This entry is about one T cell receptor beta chain. Its antigen is currently unknown. The entry originates in a study of cytomegalovirus exposure and HLA in healthy donors. Overall study results and limits: Exclusion as indistinguishable affected some V segments, including TRBV6-2 and TRBV6-3. About 87% or about 30% of the time was how often most TCR beta V segments were productive, according to an earlier analysis. The classifier was said to identify cytomegalovirus status with high specificity and sensitivity.

13 Jbeta primers and 60 Vbeta primers were used for the PCR. Sequencing was performed with immunoSEQ multiplex PCR; in TCRdb, only in-frame clones are kept and a portion is missing. Seen here are under 200,000 clones, about 63% observed once, and the top ten hold roughly 2.7%. Trimming took 4 bases from V and 5 from J; bases not matched to a gene: 4. The CDR3 runs 14 residues. The germline gives CDR1 LGHNA, CDR2 YSLEER. The sample taken for sequencing was PBMCs. The V call is TRBV4-3, the J call TRBJ1-1, with 10 bases matching TRBD1. The clonotype was recovered from a woman in her 40s in good health and CMV-seropositive. CDR3 in DNA: TGCGCCAGCAGCCGGGACAGGGGCTGGACTGAAGCTTTCTTT. It codes for CASSRDRGWTEAFF.